This T cell receptor beta chain was profiled in a study of blood T cell repertoires in COVID-19. This clone has a handful of counts. Source study methods: The assay estimated nucleated cells by amplifying reference gene primers. This table comes from immunoSEQ multiplex PCR, and its TCRdb copy is limited to in-frame clones, with some not included. The V and J calls and the clone size are those of that table, but D and trimming were determined from the DNA. The sample lists about 100,000 clones, 75% to 90% occurring once. Trimming left V 2 bases short and J 6 bases short, with 7 bases between. The CDR3 has 11 residues. CDR1 and CDR2 (germline): DFQATT, SNEGSKA (reference sequence).

This receptor was identified in a man aged 80 or over with acute or convalescent COVID-19. The material sequenced was peripheral blood. The chain uses TRBV20-1 and TRBJ1-2, with unresolved D. CDR3 sequence: CSARRRDGYTF. Here the CDR3 DNA reads TGCAGTGCTAGACGGAGGGATGGCTACACCTTC.